Described below is a single T cell receptor (beta chain) sequence and its context. Its target is unknown. The data were obtained in a study of human T cells and chemical hapten exposure. Study-wide context: Patients received weekly diphenylcyclopropenone doses to the scalp throughout the approximately 26-week study. Notes on the study in general: The study found that DPC sensitization did not change TCRs above 1 in 1000 frequency.

Library preparation tagged each individual cDNA molecule with a unique molecular identifier. TCRdb ran MiXCR on the RACE reads and lists one entry per CDR3 protein. The data contain 150,000 to 200,000 distinct CDR3 sequences, about 22% of them singletons. The CDR3 length is 18 residues. After removal of 4 bases from V and 2 bases from J, the junction contained 12 bases not matched to a gene. In germline, CDR1 is MNHEY, CDR2 SVGAGI. Time point given: patch test 3, about 24 weeks after DPC sensitization. Sample treatment: therapeutic diphenylcyclopropenone sensitization with weekly scalp DPC. The sample here was whole blood, taken in connection with sensitization to the hapten diphenylcyclopropenone (DPC). The TCR originated in a woman aged 35 to 49 with alopecia areata. Some clones in this sample may be carry-over from other donors' samples. The chain uses TRBV6-5 and TRBJ2-3; TRBD2 agrees at 10 bases. In nucleotides, the CDR3 is TGTGCCAGCAGTTTAACTCTACCCGGGACTAGCGACACAGATACGCAGTATTTT. Encoded protein: CASSLTLPGTSDTDTQYF.